The 11 T cell receptor beta chains below come from one sample, sequenced in a study of blood T cell repertoires in COVID-19. Sequenced by immunoSEQ multiplex PCR; TCRdb stores in-frame clones only, minus some. The table records 75,000 to 100,000 clones, about 90% of them present only once. The sequenced material came from peripheral blood. The receptors here all came from a man between 65 and 85 years old with acute or convalescent COVID-19.

The chain links TRBV5-1 to TRBJ1-1, with TRBD1 matching 10 bases. CDR1 is SGHRS and CDR2 is YFSETQ in the germline V gene. The CDR3 covers 15 residues. J lost 6 bases, V lost 1 base, and 6 bases had no gene match. This CDR3 reads CASSLSGTGEAEAFF. The CDR3 nucleotides are TGCGCCAGCAGCTTGTCGGGGACAGGGGAAGCTGAAGCTTTCTTT.

This chain connects TRBV2 to TRBJ2-3; 11 bases map to TRBD2. Trimming removed 1 base from V and 4 bases from J; junction bases left unmatched: 7. This CDR3 has 17 residues. Looked up from germline, CDR1 is SNHLY and CDR2 is FYNNEI. The CDR3 region is CASSEDGLAGGADTQYF. The CDR3 DNA reads as TGTGCCAGCAGTGAAGATGGCCTAGCGGGGGGTGCAGATACGCAGTATTTT. Filled out from reference TRBV2 and TRBJ2-3, the complete variable domain reads EPEVTQTPSHQVTQMGQEVILRCVPISNHLYFYWYRQILGQKVEFLVSFYNNEISEKSEIFDDQFSVERPDGSNFTLKIRSTKLEDSAMYFCASSEDGLAGGADTQYFGPGTRLTVL.

The chain employs TRBV23-1 and TRBJ1-2; 8 bases fit TRBD1. TRBV23-1 is placed among ORFs of uncertain function. After removal of 8 bases from V and 8 bases from J, the junction contained 10 bases not matched to a gene. This CDR3 region has 13 residues. CDR3 protein: CASGRGPPMGYTF. The CDR3 nucleotides are TGCGCCAGCGGCAGGGGGCCTCCTATGGGCTACACCTTC.

J is TRBJ1-2 and V is TRBV29-1; the match to TRBD1 covers 9 bases. This CDR3 has 16 amino acids. From germline, CDR1 is SQVTM and CDR2 ANQGSEA. The J segment lost 2 bases and the V segment lost 4 bases, leaving 11 bases of the junction unmatched. Here the CDR3 DNA reads TGCAGCGTTGCCGTAGGAACAGGGGGCTCGAACTATGGCTACACCTTC. Translated, it gives CSVAVGTGGSNYGYTF. Drawing the rest from reference TRBV29-1 and TRBJ1-2, the complete variable domain is SAVISQKPSRDICQRGTSLTIQCQVDSQVTMMFWYRQQPGQSLTLIATANQGSEATYESGFVIDKFPISRPNLTFSTLTVSNMSPEDSSIYLCSVAVGTGGSNYGYTFGSGTRLTVV.

J is TRBJ1-2 and V is TRBV5-1; the match to TRBD1 covers 11 bases. The CDR3 is 15 residues long. Looked up from germline, CDR1 is SGHRS and CDR2 is YFSETQ. The ends lost 0 bases at V and 8 bases at J; junction bases unmatched: 6. The CDR3 nucleotides are TGCGCCAGCAGCTTGGATGGACAGGGGGCTTGGGGCTACACCTTC. Translation: CASSLDGQGAWGYTF.

This chain joins TRBV2 and TRBJ2-2; TRBD1 aligns across 7 bases. Germline CDR1 and CDR2: SNHLY and FYNNEI. The CDR3 totals 17 residues. The V segment lost 5 bases and the J segment 3 bases; nucleotides outside the gene matches: 12. Written as DNA, the CDR3 is TGTGCCAGCAGTAAGACGGCCCGGGACAGAGACACCGGGGAGCTGTTTTTT. It is translated as CASSKTARDRDTGELFF.

A few counts support this clone. This chain connects TRBV11-1 to TRBJ2-7, with D uncertain. Per the germline V gene, CDR1 is SGHAT and CDR2 is FQDESV (reference sequence). The V gene lost 6 bases and the J gene lost 6 bases, with 18 bases spanning the gap. The CDR3 is 14 residues long. DNA for the CDR3: TGTGCCAGCAGTCAAGCCCGCGGAGTTGGCGAGCAGTACTTC. This encodes CASSQARGVGEQYF.

V is TRBV30 and J is TRBJ2-7; 8 bases fit TRBD1. CDR1 and CDR2 from the germline V gene are GTSNPN and SVGIG (reference sequence). The CDR3 sequence is 11 residues long. V lost 3 bases, J lost 6 bases, and 1 base stayed unmatched. The CDR3 loop reads CAWRQGGEQYF. In DNA, the CDR3 is TGTGCCTGGAGACAGGGGGGCGAGCAGTACTTC. Drawing the rest from reference TRBV30 and TRBJ2-7, the complete variable domain is SQTIHQWPATLVQPVGSPLSLECTVEGTSNPNLYWYRQAAGRGLQLLFYSVGIGQISSEVPQNLSASRPQDRQFILSSKKLLLSDSGFYLCAWRQGGEQYFGPGTRLTVT.

The rearrangement uses TRBV10-3 and TRBJ2-7, with 10 bases lining up with TRBD2. Looked up from germline, CDR1 is ENHRY and CDR2 is SYGVKD. Unmatched junction bases numbered 10, after V lost 9 bases and J lost 2 bases. The CDR3 sequence is 15 residues long. CDR3 coding DNA: TGTGCCATGGGGGGTAGCGGGGGGTCGACCTACGAGCAGTACTTC. The encoded protein is CAMGGSGGSTYEQYF.

The V and J genes are TRBV4-1 and TRBJ1-1; D gene unclear. The germline V and J ends were trimmed by 0 bases and 1 base, with 9 bases remaining between them. CDR1 is MGHRA and CDR2 is YSYEKL in the germline V gene. The CDR3 is 15 amino acids. The CDR3 DNA reads TGCGCCAGCAGCCAAGAGGCCATCACGAACACTGAAGCTTTCTTT. It translates to CASSQEAITNTEAFF.

V usage is TRBV6-1 and J usage is TRBJ1-5; 9 bases agree with TRBD1. The CDR3 spans 17 residues. CDR1 is MNHNS and CDR2 is SASEGT in the germline V gene. The V segment lost 4 bases and the J segment 7 bases; nucleotides outside the gene matches: 14. CDR3 coding DNA: TGTGCCAGCAGTGCGGGTTCCGGGACAGGGACGCGACAGCCCCAGCATTTT. Translating gives CASSAGSGTGTRQPQHF.